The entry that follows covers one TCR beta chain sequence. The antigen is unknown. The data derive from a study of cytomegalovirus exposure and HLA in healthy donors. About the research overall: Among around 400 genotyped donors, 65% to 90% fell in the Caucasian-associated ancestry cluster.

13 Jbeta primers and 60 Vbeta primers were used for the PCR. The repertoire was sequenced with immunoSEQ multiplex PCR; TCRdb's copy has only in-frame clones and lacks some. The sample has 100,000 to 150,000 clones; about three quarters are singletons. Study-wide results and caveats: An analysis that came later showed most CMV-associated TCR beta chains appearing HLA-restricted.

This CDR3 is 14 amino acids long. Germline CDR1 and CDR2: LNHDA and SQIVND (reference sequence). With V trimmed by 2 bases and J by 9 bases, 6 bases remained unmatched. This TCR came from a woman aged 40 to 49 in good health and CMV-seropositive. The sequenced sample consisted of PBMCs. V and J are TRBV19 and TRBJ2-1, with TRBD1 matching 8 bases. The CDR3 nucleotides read TGTGCCAGTAGTATAAACCGGGACAGGATTGAGCAGTTCTTC. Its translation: CASSINRDRIEQFF.